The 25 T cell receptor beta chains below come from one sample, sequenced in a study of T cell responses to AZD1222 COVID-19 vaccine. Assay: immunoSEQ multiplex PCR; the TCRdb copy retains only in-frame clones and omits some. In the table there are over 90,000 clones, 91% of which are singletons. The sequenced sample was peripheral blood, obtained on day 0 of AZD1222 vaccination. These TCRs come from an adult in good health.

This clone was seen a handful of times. The CDR3 nucleotides are TGTGCCAGCAGCCAGCAGACTAGCGGGAGCCTCGAGCAGTACTTC. Protein: CASSQQTSGSLEQYF. The V gene is TRBV5-4, the J gene TRBJ2-7, with TRBD2 matching 12 bases. Germline lookup yields CDR1 SGHNT and CDR2 YYREEE (reference sequence). The CDR3 contains 15 residues. Germline trimming cut 4 bases from V and 6 bases from J; bases unmatched to any gene: 8.

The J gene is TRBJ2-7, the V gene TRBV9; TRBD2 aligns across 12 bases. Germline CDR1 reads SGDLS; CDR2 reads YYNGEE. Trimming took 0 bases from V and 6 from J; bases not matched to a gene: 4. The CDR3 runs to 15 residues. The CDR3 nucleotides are TGTGCCAGCAGCGTAGAACTAGCGGGAGGCTCCGAGCAGTACTTC. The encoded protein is CASSVELAGGSEQYF.

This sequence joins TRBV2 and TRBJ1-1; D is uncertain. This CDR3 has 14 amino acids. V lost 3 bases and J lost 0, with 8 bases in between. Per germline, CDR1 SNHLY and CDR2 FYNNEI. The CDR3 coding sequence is TGTGCCAGCAGTGAGTGGCAGGTGAACACTGAAGCTTTCTTT. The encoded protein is CASSEWQVNTEAFF. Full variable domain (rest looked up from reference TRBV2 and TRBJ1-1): EPEVTQTPSHQVTQMGQEVILRCVPISNHLYFYWYRQILGQKVEFLVSFYNNEISEKSEIFDDQFSVERPDGSNFTLKIRSTKLEDSAMYFCASSEWQVNTEAFFGQGTRLTVV.

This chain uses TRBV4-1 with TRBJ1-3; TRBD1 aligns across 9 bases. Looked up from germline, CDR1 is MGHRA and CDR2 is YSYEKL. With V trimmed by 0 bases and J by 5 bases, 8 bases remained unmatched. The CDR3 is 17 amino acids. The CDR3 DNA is TGCGCCAGCAGCCAAGATTGGGCGACAGGGGGGAGAAACACCATATATTTT. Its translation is CASSQDWATGGRNTIYF.

CDR3 sequence (DNA): TGTGCCAGCAGCCAAGGGATAGCGGGCAACACAGATACGCAGTATTTT. Translating gives CASSQGIAGNTDTQYF. The chain links TRBV4-2 to TRBJ2-3; 7 nucleotides align to TRBD2. The J segment lost 2 bases and the V segment lost 1 base, leaving 6 bases of the junction unmatched. Looked up from germline, CDR1 is LGHNA and CDR2 is YNFKEQ. This CDR3 contains 16 residues.

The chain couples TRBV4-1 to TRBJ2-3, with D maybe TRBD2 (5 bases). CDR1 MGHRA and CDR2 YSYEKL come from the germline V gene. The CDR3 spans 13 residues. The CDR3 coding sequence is TGCGCTTCGATACAGCGGCGCACAGATACGCAGTATTTT. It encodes CASIQRRTDTQYF.

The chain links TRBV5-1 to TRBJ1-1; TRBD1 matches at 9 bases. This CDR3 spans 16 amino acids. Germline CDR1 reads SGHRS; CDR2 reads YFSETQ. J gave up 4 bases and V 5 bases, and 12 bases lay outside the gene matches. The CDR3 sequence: CASSYGQGTTGTEAFF. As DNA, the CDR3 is TGCGCCAGCAGTTACGGACAGGGGACTACGGGCACTGAAGCTTTCTTT.

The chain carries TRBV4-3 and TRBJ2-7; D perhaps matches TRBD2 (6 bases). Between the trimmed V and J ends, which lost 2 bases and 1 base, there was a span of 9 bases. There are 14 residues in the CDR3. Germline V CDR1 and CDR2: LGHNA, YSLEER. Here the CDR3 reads CASSQWLASYEQYF. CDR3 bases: TGCGCCAGCAGCCAATGGCTAGCGTCCTACGAGCAGTACTTC.

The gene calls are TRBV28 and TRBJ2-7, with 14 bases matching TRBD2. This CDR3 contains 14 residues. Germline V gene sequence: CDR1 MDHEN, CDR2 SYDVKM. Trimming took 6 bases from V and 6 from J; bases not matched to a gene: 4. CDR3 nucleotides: TGTGCCAGCAGACCGGGACTAGCGGGAGTCGAGCAGTACTTC. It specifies CASRPGLAGVEQYF.

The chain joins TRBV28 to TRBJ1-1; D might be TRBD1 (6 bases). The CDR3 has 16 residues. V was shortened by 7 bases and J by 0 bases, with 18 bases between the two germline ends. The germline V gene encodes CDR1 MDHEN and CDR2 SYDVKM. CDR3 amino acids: CASILGGGLVNTEAFF. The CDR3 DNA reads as TGTGCCAGCATCCTAGGGGGGGGCTTGGTGAACACTGAAGCTTTCTTT.

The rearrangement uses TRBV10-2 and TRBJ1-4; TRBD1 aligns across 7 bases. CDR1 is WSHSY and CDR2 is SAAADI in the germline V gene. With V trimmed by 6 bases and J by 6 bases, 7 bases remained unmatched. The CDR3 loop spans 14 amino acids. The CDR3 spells CASSAQGPDEKLFF. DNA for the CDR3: TGCGCCAGCAGCGCACAGGGGCCGGATGAAAAACTGTTTTTT.

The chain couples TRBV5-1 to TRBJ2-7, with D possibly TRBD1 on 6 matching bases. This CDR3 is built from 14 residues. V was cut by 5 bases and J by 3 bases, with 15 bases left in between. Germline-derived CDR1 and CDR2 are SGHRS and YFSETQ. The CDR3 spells CASRTQAGDYEQYF. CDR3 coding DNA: TGCGCCAGCAGGACCCAGGCAGGGGACTACGAGCAGTACTTC.

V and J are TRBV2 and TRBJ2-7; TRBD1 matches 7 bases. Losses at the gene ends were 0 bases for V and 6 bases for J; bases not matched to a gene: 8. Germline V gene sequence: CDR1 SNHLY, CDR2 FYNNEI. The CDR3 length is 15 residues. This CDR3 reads CASSEAGRGRLEQYF. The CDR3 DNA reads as TGTGCCAGCAGTGAAGCGGGTAGGGGGCGCCTCGAGCAGTACTTC.

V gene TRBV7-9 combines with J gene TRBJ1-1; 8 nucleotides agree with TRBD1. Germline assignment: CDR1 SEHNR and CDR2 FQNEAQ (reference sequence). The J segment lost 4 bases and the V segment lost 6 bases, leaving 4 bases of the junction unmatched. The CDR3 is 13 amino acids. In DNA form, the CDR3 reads TGTGCCAGCAGGGCTACAGGGGGCACTGAAGCTTTCTTT. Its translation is CASRATGGTEAFF.

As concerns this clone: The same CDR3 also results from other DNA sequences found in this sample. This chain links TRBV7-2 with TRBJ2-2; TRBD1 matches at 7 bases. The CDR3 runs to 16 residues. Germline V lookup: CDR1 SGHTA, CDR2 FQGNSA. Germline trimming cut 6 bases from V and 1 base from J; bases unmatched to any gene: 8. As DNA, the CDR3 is TGTGCCAGCAGTCAGGGACAGCTGTTGAACACCGGGGAGCTGTTTTTT. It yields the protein CASSQGQLLNTGELFF.

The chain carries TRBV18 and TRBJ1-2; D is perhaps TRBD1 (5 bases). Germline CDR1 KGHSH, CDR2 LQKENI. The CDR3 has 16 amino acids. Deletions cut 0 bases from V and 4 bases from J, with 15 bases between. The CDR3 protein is CASSPPERGGPYGYTF. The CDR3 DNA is TGTGCCAGCTCACCACCGGAGAGGGGAGGGCCCTATGGCTACACCTTC. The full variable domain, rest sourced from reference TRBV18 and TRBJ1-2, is NAGVMQNPRHLVRRRGQEARLRCSPMKGHSHVYWYRQLPEEGLKFMVYLQKENIIDESGMPKERFSAEFPKEGPSILRIQQVVRGDSAAYFCASSPPERGGPYGYTFGSGTRLTVV.

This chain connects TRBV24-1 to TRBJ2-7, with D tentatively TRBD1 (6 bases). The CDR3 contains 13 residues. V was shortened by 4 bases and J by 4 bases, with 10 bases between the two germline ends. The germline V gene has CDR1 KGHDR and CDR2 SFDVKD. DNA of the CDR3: TGTGCCACCAGTGACAAACAGGGTTACGAGCAGTACTTC. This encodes CATSDKQGYEQYF.

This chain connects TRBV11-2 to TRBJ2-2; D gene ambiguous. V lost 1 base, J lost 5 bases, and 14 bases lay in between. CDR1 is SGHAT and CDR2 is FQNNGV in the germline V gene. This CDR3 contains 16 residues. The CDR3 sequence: CASSLGKSQRTGELFF. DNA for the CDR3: TGTGCCAGCAGCTTAGGAAAGTCACAACGAACCGGGGAGCTGTTTTTT. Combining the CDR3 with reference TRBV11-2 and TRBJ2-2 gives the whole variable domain EAGVAQSPRYKIIEKRQSVAFWCNPISGHATLYWYQQILGQGPKLLIQFQNNGVVDDSQLPKDRFSAERLKGVDSTLKIQPAKLEDSAVYLCASSLGKSQRTGELFFGEGSRLTVL.

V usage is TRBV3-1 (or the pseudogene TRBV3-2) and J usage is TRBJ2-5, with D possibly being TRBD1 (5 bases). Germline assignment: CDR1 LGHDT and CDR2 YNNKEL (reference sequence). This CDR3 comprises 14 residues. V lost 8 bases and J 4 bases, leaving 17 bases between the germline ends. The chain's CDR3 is CASAFSGPGETQYF. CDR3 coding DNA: TGTGCCAGCGCCTTTTCAGGGCCAGGAGAGACCCAGTACTTC.

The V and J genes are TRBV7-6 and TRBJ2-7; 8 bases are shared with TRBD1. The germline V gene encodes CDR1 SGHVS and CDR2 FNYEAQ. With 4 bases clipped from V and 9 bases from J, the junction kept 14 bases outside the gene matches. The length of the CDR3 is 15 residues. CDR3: CASSSPGQGAGGQYF. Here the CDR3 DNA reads TGTGCCAGCAGCTCCCCCGGACAGGGAGCCGGAGGGCAGTACTTC.

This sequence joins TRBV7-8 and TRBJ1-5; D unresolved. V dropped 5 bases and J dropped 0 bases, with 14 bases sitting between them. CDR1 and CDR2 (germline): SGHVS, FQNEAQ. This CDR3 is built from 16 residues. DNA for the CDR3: TGTGCCAGCAGCCCAGTGCGACTCGGTAGCAATCAGCCCCAGCATTTT. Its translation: CASSPVRLGSNQPQHF.

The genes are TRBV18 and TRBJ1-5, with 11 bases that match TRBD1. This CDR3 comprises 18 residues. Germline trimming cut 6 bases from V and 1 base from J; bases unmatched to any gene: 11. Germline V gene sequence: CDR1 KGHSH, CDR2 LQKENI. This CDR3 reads CASSLNRDRGYSNQPQHF. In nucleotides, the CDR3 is TGTGCCAGCTCCTTAAACCGGGACAGGGGGTACAGCAATCAGCCCCAGCATTTT.

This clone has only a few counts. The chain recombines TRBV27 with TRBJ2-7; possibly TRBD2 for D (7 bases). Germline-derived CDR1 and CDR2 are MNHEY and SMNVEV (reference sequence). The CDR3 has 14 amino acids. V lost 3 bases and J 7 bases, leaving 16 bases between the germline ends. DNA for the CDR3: TGTGCCAGCAGTTTCGAGCGCGGGGGCGAGGAGCAGTACTTC. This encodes CASSFERGGEEQYF.

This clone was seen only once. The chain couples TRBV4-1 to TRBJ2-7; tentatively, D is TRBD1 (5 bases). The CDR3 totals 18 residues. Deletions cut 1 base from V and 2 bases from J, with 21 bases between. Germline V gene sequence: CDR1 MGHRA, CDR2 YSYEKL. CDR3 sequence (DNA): TGCGCCAGCAGCCAAGGGCCCTCGGAGCAGGGAAGGACCTACGAGCAGTACTTC. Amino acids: CASSQGPSEQGRTYEQYF.

CDR3 nucleotide sequence: TGTGCCAGCAGTTCCGGGGGCAATCAGCCCCAGCATTTT. Its protein product is CASSSGGNQPQHF. The V and J genes are TRBV12-3 or TRBV12-4 and TRBJ1-5; no clear D. The CDR3 runs 13 residues. The germline V and J ends were trimmed by 4 bases and 2 bases, with 6 bases remaining between them.